These 8 T cell receptor beta chains share one sample of origin, sequenced in a study of siplizumab effects on memory and regulatory T cells. Sequencing used immunoSEQ multiplex PCR; TCRdb keeps in-frame clones, though not all of them. The repertoire holds over 45,000 clones, with around 97% as singletons. Sequencing was done on a sample of naive CD8+ T cells sorted from blood. Receptors originate from a human donor in good health.

V usage is TRBV27 and J usage is TRBJ1-1; D is unclear. Germline CDR1 reads MNHEY; CDR2 reads SMNVEV (reference sequence). V was clipped by 0 bases and J by 4 bases, with 9 bases between them. This CDR3 has 14 amino acids. The CDR3 loop reads CASSLSVLGTEAFF. The CDR3 coding sequence is TGTGCCAGCAGTTTATCGGTTTTGGGCACTGAAGCTTTCTTT.

V gene TRBV10-2 combines with J gene TRBJ2-1; D might be TRBD2 (5 bases). The CDR3 length is 15 residues. V was shortened by 7 bases and J by 1 base, with 14 bases between the two germline ends. In germline, CDR1 is WSHSY, CDR2 SAAADI. The CDR3 here is CASTVASFSYNEQFF. CDR3 in DNA: TGCGCCAGCACCGTAGCTAGCTTTTCCTACAATGAGCAGTTCTTC.

V gene TRBV9 combines with J gene TRBJ1-5; maybe TRBD1 (5 bases). CDR3 length: 15 amino acids. Germline V gene sequence: CDR1 SGDLS, CDR2 YYNGEE. The ends were cut back, 0 bases at V and 5 bases at J, with 12 bases in the middle. CDR3 coding DNA: TGTGCCAGCAGCGTAGGAGGGAGAGGGGATCAGCCCCAGCATTTT. Translated: CASSVGGRGDQPQHF.

The genes are TRBV6-1 and TRBJ2-2, with 11 bases matching TRBD1. The CDR3 spans 16 residues. Losses at the gene ends were 4 bases for V and 1 base for J; bases not matched to a gene: 2. In germline, CDR1 is MNHNS, CDR2 SASEGT. The CDR3 reads CASSGGTGGNTGELFF. The DNA for the CDR3 is TGTGCCAGCAGTGGGGGGACAGGGGGGAACACCGGGGAGCTGTTTTTT.

The gene calls are TRBV6-1 and TRBJ2-7; D uncertain. Germline CDR1 and CDR2: MNHNS and SASEGT. This CDR3 is built from 11 residues. V lost 8 bases and J lost 2, with 7 bases in between. DNA of the CDR3: TGTGCCAGCGGACCTACCTACGAGCAGTACTTC. Protein: CASGPTYEQYF.

CDR3 residues: CASSLGGTGGGYTF. The CDR3 nucleotides are TGTGCCAGCAGTTTAGGGGGGACAGGGGGCGGCTACACCTTC. The J gene is TRBJ1-2, the V gene TRBV27; 12 bases fit TRBD1. The length of the CDR3 is 14 residues. V trimming: 2 bases; J trimming: 8 bases; junction bases outside the gene matches: 3. CDR1 is MNHEY, CDR2 SMNVEV, per germline (reference sequence).

The J gene is TRBJ2-7, the V gene TRBV7-2, with a possible D match to TRBD1 (5 bases). The V gene lost 3 bases and the J gene lost 0 bases, with 9 bases spanning the gap. The CDR3 is made up of 14 amino acids. The V gene's germline CDR1 is SGHTA and CDR2 FQGNSA. The CDR3 sequence: CASSFLGHSYEQYF. For the CDR3, the DNA is TGTGCCAGCAGCTTTTTGGGGCACTCCTACGAGCAGTACTTC.

The V call is TRBV28, the J call TRBJ2-1; weak D call: TRBD2 (5 bases). This CDR3 is 13 amino acids long. V lost 5 bases to trimming and J lost 3 bases, with 8 bases between them. The V gene's germline CDR1 is MDHEN and CDR2 SYDVKM. The CDR3 protein is CASSAGSYNEQFF. For the CDR3, the DNA is TGTGCCAGCAGTGCGGGCAGCTACAATGAGCAGTTCTTC.